The 19 T cell receptor beta chains below all came from one sample that was sequenced in a study of T-cell memory formation after mild COVID-19. TCRdb fed the 5' RACE reads into MiXCR, producing one record per CDR3 protein. Here the sample spans about 340,000 distinct CDR3 sequences, approximately 14% being singletons. Sequencing was carried out using PBMCs or a T cell subset sorted from them (not recorded which). The receptors come from a man between 18 and 29 years old who had mild COVID-19 (a few samples of this study predate the infection). Cell type and time point are not known.

This clonotype was detected many times. The chain carries TRBV6-5 and TRBJ2-2; TRBD1 matches at 7 bases. The CDR3 is 14 amino acids. The germline CDR1 and CDR2 sequences are MNHEY and SVGAGI. Trimming cost V 4 bases and J 7 bases; bases outside gene matches: 6. The chain's CDR3 is CASSSTGKGGELFF. As DNA, the CDR3 is TGTGCCAGCAGTTCGACAGGGAAAGGCGGGGAGCTGTTTTTT.

The CDR3 nucleotides read TGTGCCAGCAGCTTAGAGCCAGGCCATACGCAGTATTTT. This gives the protein CASSLEPGHTQYF. This chain connects TRBV11-2 to TRBJ2-3, with D hard to call. The CDR3 has 13 amino acids. The germline gives CDR1 SGHAT, CDR2 FQNNGV. The V and J ends lost 0 bases and 7 bases respectively, with 8 bases between them.

This clonotype turned up a few times. V and J are TRBV12-3 or TRBV12-4 and TRBJ2-4; D possibly uses TRBD1 or TRBD2 (5 bases each). Trimming removed 4 bases from V and 0 bases from J, with 13 bases in between. The CDR3 loop spans 16 amino acids. CDR3 sequence (DNA): TGTGCCAGCAGTTATCGGGGCGACCTAGCCAAAAACATTCAGTACTTC. Translated, it gives CASSYRGDLAKNIQYF.

This clonotype was detected only a few times. The rearrangement links TRBV7-8 to TRBJ2-1, with D possibly matching TRBD2 (5 bases). This CDR3 spans 13 amino acids. The germline V gene has CDR1 SGHVS and CDR2 FQNEAQ. The V end lost 5 bases, the J end lost 2 bases, and 7 bases lay between the germline ends. The DNA of the CDR3 is TGTGCCAGCAGCGGACTTACCTACAATGAGCAGTTCTTC. It yields the protein CASSGLTYNEQFF.

This clonotype was picked up a small number of times. The chain is built from TRBV7-3 and TRBJ2-5; D not certain. CDR1 is SGHTA, CDR2 FQGTGA, per germline. The CDR3 totals 13 residues. The V gene lost 4 bases and the J gene lost 5 bases, with 11 bases spanning the gap. This CDR3 reads CASSSQMGETQYF. The CDR3 DNA is TGTGCCAGCAGCTCACAGATGGGGGAGACCCAGTACTTC.

This clonotype appeared a few times. The J gene is TRBJ2-1, the V gene TRBV12-3 or TRBV12-4, with 10 positions matching TRBD2. The trim removed 7 bases at V and 4 bases at J, leaving 10 bases unmatched. The CDR3 runs to 16 residues. Here the CDR3 reads CASIAGSGGEYNEQFF. CDR3 sequence (DNA): TGTGCCAGCATCGCTGGGAGCGGGGGGGAATACAATGAGCAGTTCTTC.

The chain couples TRBV9 to TRBJ2-7, with 11 bases that match TRBD1. Germline V CDR1 and CDR2: SGDLS, YYNGEE. This CDR3 spans 18 amino acids. Trimming took 5 bases from V and 2 from J; bases not matched to a gene: 15. In DNA, the CDR3 is TGTGCCAGCAGGACAATAGCGTTTTGGGACAGGGGGACCTACGAGCAGTACGTC. It specifies CASRTIAFWDRGTYEQYV.

This clonotype was detected a few times. The chain employs TRBV6-5 and TRBJ1-1; D not certain. Germline CDR1 is MNHEY and CDR2 is SVGAGI. The CDR3 length is 17 residues. V lost 6 bases, J lost 0 bases, and 20 bases lay in between. CDR3 protein: CASSLDSGVGLNTEAFF. CDR3 coding DNA: TGTGCCAGCAGCTTAGATTCCGGGGTAGGCTTGAACACTGAAGCTTTCTTT.

This clonotype turned up a few times. The chain is built from TRBV12-3 or TRBV12-4 and TRBJ1-1; TRBD1 aligns across 9 bases. The V and J ends lost 6 bases and 5 bases, in that order; junction bases with no gene match: 13. The CDR3 totals 16 residues. The chain's CDR3 is CASSSRFRTGETEAFF. In DNA, the CDR3 is TGTGCCAGCAGCTCACGTTTCCGGACAGGGGAAACTGAAGCTTTCTTT.

This chain links TRBV20-1 with TRBJ2-1; TRBD2 aligns across 12 bases. Trimming took 7 bases from V and 0 from J; bases not matched to a gene: 7. Germline V gene sequence: CDR1 DFQATT, CDR2 SNEGSKA (reference sequence). The CDR3 is made up of 16 amino acids. The CDR3 bases are TGCAGTGTCGGACTAGCGGGGCGTACCTCCTACAATGAGCAGTTCTTC. Encoded protein: CSVGLAGRTSYNEQFF.

This clonotype was recorded many times. The V gene is TRBV7-2, the J gene TRBJ2-1; D is tentatively TRBD1 or TRBD2 (6 bases each). This CDR3 contains 15 residues. Germline values: CDR1 SGHTA, CDR2 FQGNSA. Trimming took off 5 bases at V and 4 bases at J, with 15 bases between the two ends. The CDR3 DNA reads as TGTGCCAGCAGCCCCCCAAGGGGGGTTTACAATGAGCAGTTCTTC. Its translation: CASSPPRGVYNEQFF.

This clonotype has only a few counts. The chain couples TRBV3-1 to TRBJ1-2; possibly TRBD1 for D (5 bases). Germline assignment: CDR1 LGHDT and CDR2 YNNKEL (reference sequence). The CDR3 runs to 12 residues. The ends were cut back, 1 base at V and 6 bases at J, with 6 bases in the middle. The CDR3 loop is CASSQAGNGYTF. The CDR3 DNA sequence: TGTGCCAGCAGCCAAGCAGGGAATGGCTACACCTTC.

In its sample, this clonotype was seen a few times. J is TRBJ1-6 and V is TRBV29-1; D might be TRBD1 (5 bases). In germline, CDR1 is SQVTM, CDR2 ANQGSEA. This CDR3 is built from 14 residues. V was clipped by 5 bases and J by 3 bases, with 11 bases between them. CDR3 residues: CSVRGDFYNSPLHF. CDR3 DNA sequence: TGCAGCGTTCGGGGGGACTTCTATAATTCACCCCTCCACTTT.

This clonotype was counted a few times. The genes are TRBV7-9 and TRBJ1-6; 8 bases are a match to TRBD1. The junction had 10 bases not matched to a gene; V was cut back by 5 bases and J by 10 bases. Germline CDR1 reads SEHNR; CDR2 reads FQNEAQ (reference sequence). The CDR3 has 15 residues. CDR3 in DNA: TGTGCCAGCAGCCCACGGACAGGGTGGCGGTCACCCCTCCACTTT. It translates to CASSPRTGWRSPLHF. Variable domain in full (rest from reference TRBV7-9 and TRBJ1-6): DTGVSQNPRHKITKRGQNVTFRCDPISEHNRLYWYRQTLGQGPEFLTYFQNEAQLEKSRLLSDRFSAERPKGSFSTLEIQRTEQGDSAMYLCASSPRTGWRSPLHFGNGTRLTVT.

V is TRBV7-2 and J is TRBJ2-7; D gene ambiguous. The CDR3 extends over 14 amino acids. With 1 base removed from V and 2 bases from J, the gap between germline ends came to 9 bases. Germline assignment: CDR1 SGHTA and CDR2 FQGNSA. CDR3 in DNA: TGTGCCAGCAGCTTAGGTTCTATCCCCTACGAGCAGTACTTC. Protein sequence: CASSLGSIPYEQYF.

This clonotype was picked up many times. The chain links TRBV4-2 to TRBJ2-6; D gene unclear. Germline V CDR1 and CDR2: LGHNA, YNFKEQ. The germline V and J ends were trimmed by 0 bases and 0 bases, with 6 bases remaining between them. The CDR3 length is 16 residues. DNA of the CDR3: TGTGCCAGCAGCCAAGATACCGGCTCTGGGGCCAACGTCCTGACTTTC. Translated: CASSQDTGSGANVLTF.

There are a few counts of this clonotype. V and J are TRBV7-9 and TRBJ2-2; TRBD2 might be the D (7 bases). The V end lost 7 bases, the J end lost 5 bases, and 23 bases lay between the germline ends. Germline-derived CDR1 and CDR2 are SEHNR and FQNEAQ (reference sequence). There are 17 residues in the CDR3. In nucleotides, the CDR3 is TGTGCCAGCACCGAGAGAATTACGGGGGGCGATACCGGGGAGCTGTTTTTT. Translating it yields CASTERITGGDTGELFF.

This clonotype was found a few times. The gene calls are TRBV7-3 and TRBJ2-5, with D perhaps matching TRBD2 (6 bases). CDR1 and CDR2 from the germline V gene are SGHTA and FQGTGA. This CDR3 spans 14 amino acids. V lost 5 bases to trimming and J lost 1 base, with 11 bases between them. CDR3 DNA sequence: TGTGCCAGCAGCCGGGACTCTACCCAAGAGACCCAGTACTTC. Its protein product is CASSRDSTQETQYF.

The table lists this clonotype with a few counts. The chain uses TRBV5-5 and TRBJ1-1; no reliable D call. CDR1 and CDR2 (germline): SGHKS, YYEKEE (reference sequence). There are 15 residues in the CDR3. Trimming removed 4 bases from V and 0 bases from J, with 13 bases in between. In DNA form, the CDR3 reads TGTGCCAGCAGCCCCTTCGCGGTTTTGAACACTGAAGCTTTCTTT. Amino acid sequence: CASSPFAVLNTEAFF.